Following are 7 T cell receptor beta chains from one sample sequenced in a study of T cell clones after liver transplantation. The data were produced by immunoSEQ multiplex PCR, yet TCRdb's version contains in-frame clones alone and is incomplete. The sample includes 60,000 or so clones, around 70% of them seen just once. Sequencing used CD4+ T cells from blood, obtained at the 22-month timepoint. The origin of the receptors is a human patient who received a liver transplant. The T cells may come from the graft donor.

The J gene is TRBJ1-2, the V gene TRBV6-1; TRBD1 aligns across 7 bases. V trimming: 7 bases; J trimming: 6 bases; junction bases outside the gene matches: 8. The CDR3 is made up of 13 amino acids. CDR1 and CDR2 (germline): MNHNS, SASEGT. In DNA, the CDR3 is TGTGCCAGCATAGTGGGGCAGGGGGATGGCTACACCTTC. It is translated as CASIVGQGDGYTF.

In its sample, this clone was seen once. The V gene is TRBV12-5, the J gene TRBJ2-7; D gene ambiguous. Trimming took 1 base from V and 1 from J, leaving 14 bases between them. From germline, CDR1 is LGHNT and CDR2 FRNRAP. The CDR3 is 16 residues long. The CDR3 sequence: CASGLGRATLSYEQYF. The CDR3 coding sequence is TGTGCTAGTGGTTTGGGCCGGGCCACCCTATCCTACGAGCAGTACTTC.

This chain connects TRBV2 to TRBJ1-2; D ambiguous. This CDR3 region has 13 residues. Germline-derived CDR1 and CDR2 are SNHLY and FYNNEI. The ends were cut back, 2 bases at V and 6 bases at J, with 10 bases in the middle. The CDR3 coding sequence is TGTGCCAGCAGTGAATTAGGCGTGGATGGCTACACCTTC. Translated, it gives CASSELGVDGYTF.

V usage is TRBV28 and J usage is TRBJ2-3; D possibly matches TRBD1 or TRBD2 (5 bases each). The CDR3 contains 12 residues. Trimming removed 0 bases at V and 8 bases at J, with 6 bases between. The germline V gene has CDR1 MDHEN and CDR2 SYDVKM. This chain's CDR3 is CASSLWRGTQYF. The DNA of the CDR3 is TGTGCCAGCAGTTTATGGAGGGGTACGCAGTATTTT.

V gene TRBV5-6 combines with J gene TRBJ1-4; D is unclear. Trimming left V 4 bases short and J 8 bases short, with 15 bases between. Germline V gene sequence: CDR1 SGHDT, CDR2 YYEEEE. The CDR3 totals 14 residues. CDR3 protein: CASSLSSGYEKLFF. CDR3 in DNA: TGTGCCAGCAGCCTATCGTCCGGGTACGAAAAACTGTTTTTT.

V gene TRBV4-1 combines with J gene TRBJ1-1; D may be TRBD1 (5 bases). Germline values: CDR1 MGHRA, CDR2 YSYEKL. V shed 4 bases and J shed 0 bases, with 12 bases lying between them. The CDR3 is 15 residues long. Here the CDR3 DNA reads TGCGCCAGCAGCCCCGGGTGGGGGATGAACACTGAAGCTTTCTTT. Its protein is CASSPGWGMNTEAFF.

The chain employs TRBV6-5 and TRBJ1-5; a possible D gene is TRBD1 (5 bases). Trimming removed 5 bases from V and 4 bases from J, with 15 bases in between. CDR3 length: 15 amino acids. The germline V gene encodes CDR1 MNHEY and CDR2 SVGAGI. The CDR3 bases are TGTGCCAGCAGTCCCCGAGGGGCGGGGAATCAGCCCCAGCATTTT. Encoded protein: CASSPRGAGNQPQHF.